This T cell receptor (beta chain) was captured by sequencing in a study of blood T cells in healthy people across ages. Through a sample-barcoded 5' primer and a J-beta primer mix, a second PCR was run for roughly 7 to 12 cycles. Each single sample gave us at least 3 million CDR3-containing paired-end reads. TCRdb re-derived calls from the 5' RACE reads in MiXCR, one entry per CDR3 protein. The sample carries hundreds of thousands of distinct CDR3 sequences, 49% recorded once. J lost 9 bases, V lost 6 bases, and 4 bases had no gene match. The germline V gene encodes CDR1 SQVTM and CDR2 ANQGSEA. The CDR3 length is 13 residues.

Sequencing input: blood. V is TRBV29-1 and J is TRBJ2-1; 14 nucleotides agree with TRBD2. The receptor's source is a woman between 55 and 75 years old in good health. CDR3 sequence: CSVRGTSGSEQFF. CDR3 DNA sequence: TGCAGCGTACGGGGGACTAGCGGGAGTGAGCAGTTCTTC.